This passage covers 11 T cell receptor beta chains from one sample sequenced in a study of beta chain features in type 1 diabetes. These TCRs' antigens remain unknown. Study-wide points: The study found moderately but significantly shorter TCRB CDR3s in all four CD4+ subsets of Type 1 diabetes patients.

The isolated RNA, all of it, was reverse transcribed, so expressed TCRB transcripts were what got sequenced. The assay was immunoSEQ multiplex PCR, and TCRdb's table has in-frame clones only and misses some. The table lists 600,000 or so clones, about 14% of them singletons, with roughly 0.04% in the top ten. The sample taken for sequencing was naive CD4+ T cells from blood. The receptors come from a man between 18 and 29 years old with type 1 diabetes.

In its sample, this clone was seen a few times. The chain links TRBV5-1 to TRBJ2-2; perhaps TRBD1 as D (5 bases). Trimming removed 6 bases from V and 6 bases from J, with 12 bases in between. This CDR3 has 13 residues. Germline values: CDR1 SGHRS, CDR2 YFSETQ. The CDR3 here is CASNPRGSGELFF. DNA for the CDR3: TGCGCCAGCAACCCTAGGGGATCCGGGGAGCTGTTTTTT.

This clone was seen a few times. The chain has TRBV7-2 and TRBJ1-2; D is perhaps TRBD1 (5 bases). The germline V and J ends were trimmed by 5 bases and 4 bases, with 20 bases remaining between them. The CDR3 is made up of 16 amino acids. Germline V lookup: CDR1 SGHTA, CDR2 FQGNSA. In nucleotides, the CDR3 is TGTGCCAGCAGCCCTCAGGGAACTCTTAATTCCTATGGCTACACCTTC. Translated, it gives CASSPQGTLNSYGYTF.

CDR3 residues: CASSLRPQGQSTDTQYF. The CDR3 bases are TGCGCCAGCAGCCTCCGACCGCAGGGGCAAAGCACAGATACGCAGTATTTT. This sequence joins TRBV4-3 and TRBJ2-3; a weak D match, TRBD1 (6 bases). V lost 4 bases and J 0 bases, leaving 17 bases between the germline ends. Looked up from germline, CDR1 is LGHNA and CDR2 is YSLEER. The CDR3 extends over 17 amino acids.

The V gene is TRBV30, the J gene TRBJ1-5; D is uncertain. The CDR3 has 18 residues. Trimming took off 2 bases at V and 2 bases at J, with 22 bases between the two ends. Germline lookup yields CDR1 GTSNPN and CDR2 SVGIG (reference sequence). CDR3 sequence reads: CAWSPSRAVFEGNQPQHF. CDR3 nucleotide sequence: TGTGCCTGGAGTCCGTCCCGGGCAGTCTTTGAAGGCAATCAGCCCCAGCATTTT. Full variable domain (missing parts from reference TRBV30 and TRBJ1-5): SQTIHQWPATLVQPVGSPLSLECTVEGTSNPNLYWYRQAAGRGLQLLFYSVGIGQISSEVPQNLSASRPQDRQFILSSKKLLLSDSGFYLCAWSPSRAVFEGNQPQHFGDGTRLSIL.

The chain joins TRBV7-3 to TRBJ1-2; D call uncertain. The CDR3 runs 13 residues. Trimming shortened V by 0 bases and J by 4 bases, and 6 bases separated the two germline ends. Germline V gene lookup returns CDR1 SGHTA and CDR2 FQGTGA. CDR3 sequence: CASSLTVGYGYTF. CDR3 coding DNA: TGTGCCAGCAGCTTAACAGTGGGCTATGGCTACACCTTC.

The chain is built from TRBV2 and TRBJ1-2; D ambiguous. CDR3 length: 12 amino acids. V shed 8 bases and J shed 2 bases, with 9 bases lying between them. CDR1 is SNHLY and CDR2 is FYNNEI in the germline V gene. The CDR3 coding sequence is TGTGCCAGCGGTTCGGGGAACTATGGCTACACCTTC. It translates to CASGSGNYGYTF.

The V gene is TRBV29-1, the J gene TRBJ2-5, with 8 bases identical to TRBD1. The DNA end favors TRBJ2-7, so the J call may be wrong. This CDR3 region has 12 residues. Germline V CDR1 and CDR2: SQVTM, ANQGSEA. This CDR3 reads CSVGQGAHEQYF. Here the CDR3 DNA reads TGCAGCGTTGGGCAGGGGGCTCACGAGCAGTACTTC.

To note about this clone: Other DNA variants within this sample encode the same CDR3. The chain couples TRBV5-1 to TRBJ1-5, with a possible D match to TRBD1 (5 bases). This CDR3 region has 14 residues. CDR1 is SGHRS, CDR2 YFSETQ, per germline. The ends were cut back, 4 bases at V and 2 bases at J, with 10 bases in the middle. The CDR3 sequence: CASSPGTGNQPQHF. In DNA, the CDR3 is TGCGCCAGCAGCCCTGGGACGGGCAATCAGCCCCAGCATTTT. The complete variable domain, with remaining parts taken from reference TRBV5-1 and TRBJ1-5, reads KAGVTQTPRYLIKTRGQQVTLSCSPISGHRSVSWYQQTPGQGLQFLFEYFSETQRNKGNFPGRFSGRQFSNSRSEMNVSTLELGDSALYLCASSPGTGNQPQHFGDGTRLSIL.

This clone was picked up a small number of times. J is TRBJ1-5 and V is TRBV19; TRBD1 is a possible D gene (5 bases). Trimming removed 4 bases from V and 4 bases from J, with 11 bases in between. The CDR3 is 14 residues long. CDR1 is LNHDA, CDR2 SQIVND, per germline (reference sequence). The CDR3 nucleotides are TGTGCCAGTAGTAACCAGGGACGGAATCAGCCCCAGCATTTT. This translates into CASSNQGRNQPQHF.

This clone was counted between two and nine times. The chain has TRBV30 and TRBJ1-5; 7 bases align to TRBD1. The germline gives CDR1 GTSNPN, CDR2 SVGIG (reference sequence). This CDR3 is 13 amino acids long. Germline trimming cut 7 bases from V and 4 bases from J; bases unmatched to any gene: 7. The CDR3 sequence is CAFSQGSNQPQHF. CDR3 nucleotides: TGTGCCTTTTCACAGGGGAGTAATCAGCCCCAGCATTTT. Using reference TRBV30 and TRBJ1-5 for the parts outside the CDR3, the full variable domain is SQTIHQWPATLVQPVGSPLSLECTVEGTSNPNLYWYRQAAGRGLQLLFYSVGIGQISSEVPQNLSASRPQDRQFILSSKKLLLSDSGFYLCAFSQGSNQPQHFGDGTRLSIL.

The rearrangement uses TRBV5-1 and TRBJ2-3, with 9 bases matching TRBD1. J lost 3 bases, V lost 3 bases, and 5 bases had no gene match. CDR1 SGHRS and CDR2 YFSETQ come from the germline V gene. There are 15 residues in the CDR3. This chain's CDR3 is CASSWGQGGTDTQYF. In DNA form, the CDR3 reads TGCGCCAGCAGCTGGGGACAGGGTGGAACAGATACGCAGTATTTT.